The clone carrying this TCR beta chain has only a few counts. No fewer than 6 micrograms of total RNA were isolated from every sample. For the second PCR, which ran for roughly 7 to 11 cycles, a sample-barcoded 5' primer and a J-beta primer mix were used. From the 5' RACE reads, TCRdb called clonotypes with MiXCR, one entry per CDR3 protein. Here the sample spans around 1.5 million distinct CDR3 sequences, around 59% being singletons. The entry originates in a study of blood T cells in healthy people across ages. The wider study: Every two T cells gave about one barcoded beta molecule via template switching.

This CDR3 comprises 11 residues. CDR1 and CDR2 (germline): SGHTA, FQGNSA. Trimming took off 5 bases at V and 10 bases at J, with 11 bases between the two ends. This chain connects TRBV7-2 to TRBJ1-2; D call uncertain. This sequence was found in a man aged 18 to 29 in good health. Sequenced input: blood. The CDR3 sequence is CASSLQLDYTF. CDR3 bases: TGTGCCAGCAGCCTTCAATTGGACTACACCTTC.